A selection of T cell receptor beta chains follows, all from one sample in a study of human thymus T cells. Some clones are missing from TCRdb's copy, which holds only in-frame ones; the method was immunoSEQ multiplex PCR. Here the sample spans approximately 70,000 clones, 85% to 95% being singletons. Sequencing was done on a sample of thymus tissue. These receptors came from a girl less than two years old with a congenital heart defect but otherwise immunologically healthy. CDR3s include the opening cysteine and the closing phenylalanine or tryptophan. D genes are given only for firm matches. Rows give clone size only sometimes, using once, few, many, or a class for an expanded clone.

clone size: once; J gene: TRBJ1-4; D gene: .; V gene: TRBV19; CDR3 DNA: TGTGCCAGTGGGCCAGGGGACCCCAATGAGGAAAAACTGTTTTTT; CDR3 protein: CASGPGDPNEEKLFF
clone size: .; J gene: TRBJ2-7; D gene: TRBD1; V gene: TRBV4-2; CDR3 DNA: TGTGCCAGCAGCCAAGTCGACAGGGATAGGAGCAACGAGCAGTACTTC; CDR3 protein: CASSQVDRDRSNEQYF
clone size: .; J gene: TRBJ2-7; D gene: TRBD2; V gene: TRBV7-9; CDR3 DNA: TGTGCCAGCAGCACGGACGCAGACGGGAGGATCACCTACGAGCAGTACTTC; CDR3 protein: CASSTDADGRITYEQYF
clone size: .; J gene: TRBJ1-3; D gene: .; V gene: TRBV28; CDR3 DNA: TGTGCCAGCACCCGGAAGGTCCAGAACTATAGGATGTCTGGAAACACCATATATTTT; CDR3 protein: CASTRKVQNYRMSGNTIYF
clone size: .; J gene: TRBJ2-5; D gene: TRBD1; V gene: TRBV4-1; CDR3 DNA: TGCGCCAGCAGCCGAGAGACAGGGCACGGCGAGACCCAGTACTTC; CDR3 protein: CASSRETGHGETQYF
clone size: once; J gene: TRBJ1-1; D gene: .; V gene: TRBV28; CDR3 DNA: TGTGCCAGCAGTTCGCACCGCGGAGTAAAGGAAGCTTTCTTT; CDR3 protein: CASSSHRGVKEAFF
clone size: .; J gene: TRBJ2-7; D gene: TRBD2; V gene: TRBV2; CDR3 DNA: TGTGCCAGCAGCGGTGGTGCGGGAGGGAAGCAGTACTTC; CDR3 protein: CASSGGAGGKQYF
clone size: .; J gene: TRBJ2-1; D gene: .; V gene: TRBV10-3; CDR3 DNA: TGTGCCGCCGGGGGGCGGGGCCCCTACAATGAGCAGTTCTTC; CDR3 protein: CAAGGRGPYNEQFF
clone size: once; J gene: TRBJ2-4; D gene: .; V gene: TRBV7-9; CDR3 DNA: TGTGCCAGCAGCTTAATGCCAGGGGCTCTAGCCAAAAACATTCAGTACTTC; CDR3 protein: CASSLMPGALAKNIQYF
clone size: .; J gene: TRBJ1-2; D gene: .; V gene: TRBV14; CDR3 DNA: TGTGCCAGCAGCCAGTCGGCAGGGGCGGGGGCTCACTATGGCTACACCTTC; CDR3 protein: CASSQSAGAGAHYGYTF
clone size: once; J gene: TRBJ2-7; D gene: .; V gene: TRBV6-5; CDR3 DNA: TGTGCCAGCAGTTACTCGACTGGAGCCTACGAGCAGTACTTC; CDR3 protein: CASSYSTGAYEQYF
clone size: .; J gene: TRBJ2-4; D gene: .; V gene: TRBV7-9; CDR3 DNA: TGTGCCAGCAGCAGAACAGGGCCGCTAGCCAAAAACATTCAGTACTTC; CDR3 protein: CASSRTGPLAKNIQYF
clone size: .; J gene: TRBJ1-1; D gene: .; V gene: TRBV27; CDR3 DNA: TGTGCCAGCAGTCCTGGGACGGCGAACACTGAAGCTTTCTTT; CDR3 protein: CASSPGTANTEAFF
clone size: .; J gene: TRBJ2-7; D gene: .; V gene: TRBV27; CDR3 DNA: TGTGCCAGCAGTTACAACAGGGACTACGAGCAGTACTTC; CDR3 protein: CASSYNRDYEQYF
clone size: .; J gene: TRBJ2-7; D gene: .; V gene: TRBV7-9; CDR3 DNA: TGTGCCAGCAGCAGAACGGCGTACGAGCAGTACTTC; CDR3 protein: CASSRTAYEQYF
clone size: once; J gene: TRBJ1-6; D gene: TRBD1; V gene: TRBV6-5; CDR3 DNA: TGTGCCAGCAGTTACTTAGACAGGGGGCCTTCACCCCTCCACTTT; CDR3 protein: CASSYLDRGPSPLHF
clone size: once; J gene: TRBJ2-3; D gene: .; V gene: TRBV11-2; CDR3 DNA: TGTGCCAGCAGCCAGAAGAGGGAACCTTGTACAGATACGCAGTATTTT; CDR3 protein: CASSQKREPCTDTQYF
clone size: .; J gene: TRBJ2-3; D gene: .; V gene: TRBV5-1; CDR3 DNA: TGCGCCAGTTCGGGGCTGCGCACAGATACGCAGTATTTT; CDR3 protein: CASSGLRTDTQYF
clone size: once; J gene: TRBJ1-4; D gene: .; V gene: TRBV5-1; CDR3 DNA: TGCGCCAGCAGGCGGCAAGAGAATGAAAAACTGTTTTTT; CDR3 protein: CASRRQENEKLFF
clone size: once; J gene: TRBJ1-1; D gene: .; V gene: TRBV5-1; CDR3 DNA: TGCGCCAGCAGAGCTAAAGGTCTGAACACTGAAGCTTTCTTT; CDR3 protein: CASRAKGLNTEAFF
clone size: .; J gene: TRBJ2-7; D gene: TRBD2; V gene: TRBV6-1; CDR3 DNA: TGTGCCACAAGCACTAGCGGGAGCTACGAGCAGTACTTC; CDR3 protein: CATSTSGSYEQYF
clone size: .; J gene: TRBJ2-5; D gene: .; V gene: TRBV4-2; CDR3 DNA: TGTGCCAGCAGCCGTTTAACCAGGCTAGCGAGAGGAGAGACCCAGTACTTC; CDR3 protein: CASSRLTRLARGETQYF
clone size: .; J gene: TRBJ1-1; D gene: .; V gene: TRBV28; CDR3 DNA: TGTGCCAGCAGTTTATCTGGGCCCCAAGCTTTCTTT; CDR3 protein: CASSLSGPQAFF
clone size: .; J gene: TRBJ2-3; D gene: TRBD2; V gene: TRBV10-3; CDR3 DNA: TGTGCCATCAGGCCGGGACTAGCGATAGATACGCAGTATTTT; CDR3 protein: CAIRPGLAIDTQYF
clone size: .; J gene: TRBJ2-7; D gene: .; V gene: TRBV11-2; CDR3 DNA: TGTGCCAGCAGCATAGGACCGGGACACCCTTCCTACGAGCAGTACTTC; CDR3 protein: CASSIGPGHPSYEQYF
clone size: .; J gene: TRBJ1-1; D gene: .; V gene: TRBV4-1; CDR3 DNA: TGCGCCAGCAGCCAACCTCGTCCCTGGCCCACTGAAGCTTTCTTT; CDR3 protein: CASSQPRPWPTEAFF
clone size: .; J gene: TRBJ2-6; D gene: TRBD2; V gene: TRBV5-1; CDR3 DNA: TGCGCCAGCAGGATGACTAGCGGGGGAAGCTCTGGGGCCAACGTCCTGACTTTC; CDR3 protein: CASRMTSGGSSGANVLTF
clone size: .; J gene: TRBJ1-1; D gene: .; V gene: TRBV6-1; CDR3 DNA: TGTGCCTCCAGGGCGTCTGGATGGACTGAAGCTTTCTTT; CDR3 protein: CASRASGWTEAFF
clone size: once; J gene: TRBJ2-4; D gene: .; V gene: TRBV28; CDR3 DNA: TGTGCCAGCAGTACGCGACCCAACATGGGCAAAAACATTCAGTACTTC; CDR3 protein: CASSTRPNMGKNIQYF
clone size: .; J gene: TRBJ1-1; D gene: .; V gene: TRBV6-6; CDR3 DNA: TGTGCCAGCAGACAAGGGGCTGAAACTGAAGCTTTCTTT; CDR3 protein: CASRQGAETEAFF
clone size: .; J gene: TRBJ2-5; D gene: TRBD2; V gene: TRBV7-2; CDR3 DNA: TGTGCCAGCAACACGACTAGCGGAGGGGAGGAGACCCAGTACTTC; CDR3 protein: CASNTTSGGEETQYF
clone size: .; J gene: TRBJ2-1; D gene: TRBD1; V gene: TRBV28; CDR3 DNA: TGTGCCAGCAGTCAAACCCCTAATCCCGGGACAGGGGAGTCCTACAATGAGCAGTTCTTC; CDR3 protein: CASSQTPNPGTGESYNEQFF
clone size: .; J gene: TRBJ2-3; D gene: TRBD2; V gene: TRBV7-2; CDR3 DNA: TGTGCCAGCAGCCCCAGACTAGCGGGTAGCACAGATACGCAGTATTTT; CDR3 protein: CASSPRLAGSTDTQYF
clone size: .; J gene: TRBJ2-1; D gene: .; V gene: TRBV7-2; CDR3 DNA: TGTGCCAGCAGCCACCATCGACAGGAAAATTACAATGAGCAGTTCTTC; CDR3 protein: CASSHHRQENYNEQFF
clone size: .; J gene: TRBJ2-5; D gene: TRBD2; V gene: TRBV5-1; CDR3 DNA: TGCGCCAGCACCTTATCCGGACTAGCAGGGGAGACCCAGTACTTC; CDR3 protein: CASTLSGLAGETQYF
clone size: .; J gene: TRBJ2-2; D gene: .; V gene: TRBV30; CDR3 DNA: TGTGCCTGGATTAGGGGGGCCGGGGAGCTGTTTTTT; CDR3 protein: CAWIRGAGELFF